These T cell receptor beta chains were read from a single sample in a study of blood T cell repertoires in COVID-19. Sequencing used immunoSEQ multiplex PCR; TCRdb keeps in-frame clones, though not all of them. This table has roughly 230,000 clones, approximately 88% appearing once. The sample was peripheral blood. These receptors all come from a human donor in a cohort sampled during active COVID-19. The CDR3 runs from the conserved cysteine through the conserved F or W. A D gene is named only where the DNA matches it firmly. Size values are once, few and many counts, or a class for expanded clones, and some rows have none.

v_gene	j_gene	d_gene	abundance	CDR3aa	CDR3nt
TRBV5-1	TRBJ1-2	TRBD1	NA	CASSLDRGLGGYTF	TGCGCCAGCAGCTTGGACAGGGGGCTAGGTGGCTACACCTTC
TRBV4-2	TRBJ1-5	NA	few	CASSQGGGSSNQPQHF	TGTGCCAGCAGCCAGGGCGGGGGCTCTAGCAATCAGCCCCAGCATTTT
TRBV25-1	TRBJ2-5	TRBD2	NA	CASSGRGGQETQYF	TGTGCCAGCAGTGGCCGCGGGGGCCAAGAGACCCAGTACTTC
TRBV5-5	TRBJ1-2	NA	NA	CASSLAGGGYTF	TGTGCCAGCAGCTTGGCGGGGGGCGGCTACACCTTC
TRBV19	TRBJ2-7	NA	NA	CASSIEAGQPFLPSSYEQYF	TGTGCCAGTAGTATAGAGGCCGGACAGCCGTTCCTTCCCAGCTCCTACGAGCAGTACTTC
TRBV12-5	TRBJ1-3	NA	NA	CASTDVGGDTIYF	TGTGCTAGTACGGATGTGGGAGGCGACACCATATATTTT
TRBV21-1	TRBJ1-5	NA	NA	CASSRPYRGHQPQHF	TGTGCCAGCAGCAGACCTTACAGGGGCCATCAGCCCCAGCATTTT
TRBV5-1	TRBJ1-1	TRBD1	NA	CASSLGTANTEAFF	TGCGCCAGCAGCTTAGGGACAGCCAACACTGAAGCTTTCTTT
TRBV3-1/TRBV3-2	TRBJ2-3	NA	NA	CASSQDGGGGHPLDTQYF	TGTGCCAGCAGCCAAGATGGAGGGGGGGGCCACCCCTTAGATACGCAGTATTTT
TRBV19	TRBJ2-3	NA	NA	CASSSETSSTDTQYF	TGTGCCAGTAGTTCTGAGACATCGAGCACAGATACGCAGTATTTT
TRBV2	TRBJ1-4	NA	NA	CASSYRTTNEKLFF	TGTGCCAGCAGTTACAGGACAACTAATGAAAAACTGTTTTTT
TRBV19	TRBJ2-7	TRBD2	NA	CASSIVSGNEQYF	TGTGCCAGTAGTATAGTCAGCGGGAACGAGCAGTACTTC
TRBV29-1	TRBJ1-2	NA	NA	CSVGEANYGYTF	TGCAGCGTCGGCGAGGCTAACTATGGCTACACCTTC
TRBV7-8	TRBJ1-2	NA	NA	CASSPGRVIYGYTF	TGTGCCAGCAGCCCAGGGAGGGTGATCTATGGCTACACCTTC
TRBV11-3	TRBJ2-1	TRBD1	NA	CASSWSGTGGSEAYNEQFF	TGTGCCAGCAGCTGGTCCGGGACAGGGGGCAGTGAGGCCTACAATGAGCAGTTCTTC
TRBV30	TRBJ1-6	NA	NA	CAWTGWDNSPLHF	TGTGCCTGGACGGGTTGGGATAATTCACCCCTCCACTTT
TRBV12-5	TRBJ2-1	NA	NA	CASGPPTEDEQFF	TGTGCTAGTGGTCCCCCGACAGAAGATGAGCAGTTCTTC
TRBV23-1	TRBJ1-3	NA	once	CASSRDRSYSGNTIYF	TGCGCCAGCAGTCGCGACAGGTCCTACTCTGGAAACACCATATATTTT
TRBV6-4	TRBJ2-3	NA	NA	CASSDGGSDTQYF	TGTGCCAGCAGTGACGGGGGCTCAGATACGCAGTATTTT
TRBV6-2/TRBV6-3	TRBJ2-2	TRBD1	NA	CASSYRQGGGELFF	TGTGCCAGCAGTTACAGACAGGGTGGCGGGGAGCTGTTTTTT
TRBV11-2	TRBJ1-2	TRBD1	once	CASSSRQGDYGYTF	TGTGCCAGCAGCTCCAGACAGGGGGACTATGGCTACACCTTC
TRBV10-3	TRBJ1-5	TRBD1	NA	CAISTGTGLNQPQHF	TGTGCCATCAGTACTGGGACAGGACTCAATCAGCCCCAGCATTTT
TRBV15	TRBJ2-3	TRBD2	NA	CATSIAGGPSDTQYF	TGTGCCACCAGCATAGCGGGAGGGCCGTCCGATACGCAGTATTTT
TRBV15	TRBJ2-2	NA	NA	CATGQQGYPNTGELFF	TGTGCCACCGGCCAACAGGGTTACCCGAACACCGGGGAGCTGTTTTTT
TRBV3-1/TRBV3-2	TRBJ2-1	TRBD2	once	CASSQETSGIYNEQFF	TGTGCCAGCAGCCAAGAAACTAGCGGAATTTACAATGAGCAGTTCTTC
TRBV2	TRBJ2-7	NA	NA	CATGLRTYEQYF	TGTGCCACCGGACTCAGGACCTACGAGCAGTACTTC
TRBV7-9	TRBJ1-4	TRBD1	few	CASSLSAGGYEKLFF	TGTGCCAGCAGCCTTTCTGCAGGGGGATATGAAAAACTGTTTTTT
TRBV6-2/TRBV6-3	TRBJ2-7	TRBD2	NA	CASSFLDIAGAYEQYF	TGTGCCAGCAGCTTCTTAGATATAGCGGGGGCCTACGAGCAGTACTTC
TRBV7-3	TRBJ2-1	NA	NA	CASSFDSFNEQFF	TGTGCCAGCAGCTTCGACAGTTTCAATGAGCAGTTCTTC
TRBV7-2	TRBJ1-6	NA	few	CASSTQGNSPLHF	TGTGCCAGCAGCACACAGGGTAATTCACCCCTCCACTTT
TRBV6-5	TRBJ2-7	NA	NA	CASSGTGKGYEQYF	TGTGCCAGCAGCGGTACAGGGAAGGGCTACGAGCAGTACTTC
TRBV10-3	TRBJ2-5	TRBD2	NA	CAIRAGRDGETQYF	TGTGCCATCAGAGCGGGGCGGGATGGAGAGACCCAGTACTTC
TRBV13	TRBJ2-7	TRBD1	NA	CASSQGQPAYEQYF	TGTGCCAGCAGCCAGGGACAGCCAGCCTACGAGCAGTACTTC
TRBV25-1	TRBJ2-7	NA	NA	CASRRQSSYEQYF	TGTGCCAGCCGTCGACAGTCATCCTACGAGCAGTACTTC
TRBV11-1	TRBJ2-7	TRBD1	NA	CASSPTGTVPYEQYF	TGTGCCAGCAGCCCCACCGGGACAGTTCCCTACGAGCAGTACTTC
TRBV10-3	TRBJ2-7	TRBD1	NA	CAITPGQSSYEQYF	TGTGCCATCACCCCGGGACAGTCATCCTACGAGCAGTACTTC
TRBV5-1	TRBJ2-7	NA	NA	CASSLQGSSYEQYF	TGCGCCAGCAGCTTGCAGGGTTCCTCCTACGAGCAGTACTTC
TRBV3-1/TRBV3-2	TRBJ2-4	TRBD1	NA	CASSQSQGVENIQYF	TGTGCCAGCAGCCAGAGTCAGGGGGTAGAAAACATTCAGTACTTC
TRBV6-4	TRBJ2-5	TRBD1	NA	CASSDPWDRPQETQYF	TGTGCCAGCAGTGACCCCTGGGACAGGCCACAAGAGACCCAGTACTTC
TRBV4-1	TRBJ2-7	TRBD2	NA	CASSQDLFGLAALYEQYF	TGCGCCAGCAGCCAAGATTTATTTGGGCTAGCGGCCCTCTACGAGCAGTACTTC
TRBV9	TRBJ1-5	NA	NA	CASSAGGTLRNQPQHF	TGTGCCAGCAGCGCCGGCGGGACTTTGCGGAATCAGCCCCAGCATTTT
TRBV6-1	TRBJ2-3	NA	NA	CASSDWGGASTDTQYF	TGTGCCAGCAGTGACTGGGGCGGGGCTAGCACAGATACGCAGTATTTT